The 17 T cell receptor beta chains below all came from one sample that was sequenced in a study of cytomegalovirus exposure and HLA in healthy donors. Some clones are missing from TCRdb's copy, which holds only in-frame ones; the method was immunoSEQ multiplex PCR. The sample lists approximately 150,000 clones, about nine tenths occurring once. Sequencing was performed on PBMCs. The source is a man younger than 35 in good health and CMV-seronegative.

V is TRBV6-1 and J is TRBJ1-6; 12 bases are shared with TRBD1. Germline-derived CDR1 and CDR2 are MNHNS and SASEGT. The CDR3 covers 16 residues. With V trimmed by 4 bases and J by 10 bases, 8 bases remained unmatched. In DNA, the CDR3 is TGTGCCAGCAGTGGGGGGGACAGGGGGCGCGACTCACCCCTCCACTTT. Amino acid sequence: CASSGGDRGRDSPLHF.

The chain links TRBV30 to TRBJ1-1; D gene uncertain. This CDR3 contains 13 residues. Trimming cost V 4 bases and J 0 bases, with 9 bases left between them. Germline V gene data show CDR1 as GTSNPN and CDR2 as SVGIG (reference sequence). This CDR3 reads CAWTSSMNTEAFF. CDR3 sequence (DNA): TGTGCCTGGACTTCGAGCATGAACACTGAAGCTTTCTTT. Based on the CDR3 plus reference TRBV30 and TRBJ1-1, the full variable domain is SQTIHQWPATLVQPVGSPLSLECTVEGTSNPNLYWYRQAAGRGLQLLFYSVGIGQISSEVPQNLSASRPQDRQFILSSKKLLLSDSGFYLCAWTSSMNTEAFFGQGTRLTVV.

This clone turned up a few times. The J gene is TRBJ2-1, the V gene TRBV4-3; 11 bases are shared with TRBD2. CDR3 length: 16 amino acids. With 5 bases clipped from V and 4 bases from J, the junction kept 7 bases outside the gene matches. Germline assignment: CDR1 LGHNA and CDR2 YSLEER. DNA of the CDR3: TGCGCCAGCAGCTACTTAGCGGGAGGGGGTTACAATGAGCAGTTCTTC. It specifies CASSYLAGGGYNEQFF.

The chain has TRBV2 and TRBJ1-1, with 7 bases matching TRBD1. CDR1 is SNHLY and CDR2 is FYNNEI in the germline V gene. The CDR3 has 15 residues. Trimming removed 5 bases from V and 1 base from J; junction bases left unmatched: 7. CDR3 sequence (DNA): TGTGCCAGCAGTTCAGGGGACAGAGGGAACACTGAAGCTTTCTTT. Translating gives CASSSGDRGNTEAFF.

The V gene is TRBV10-2, the J gene TRBJ2-1, with TRBD1 identical over 7 bases. The ends lost 2 bases at V and 8 bases at J; junction bases unmatched: 15. The CDR3 contains 17 residues. Per germline, CDR1 WSHSY and CDR2 SAAADI. This CDR3 reads CASSENRDSSFLDEQFF. The CDR3 nucleotides read TGCGCCAGCAGTGAGAACCGGGACAGTAGTTTTTTGGATGAGCAGTTCTTC.

The chain employs TRBV4-1 and TRBJ2-1; 9 bases line up with TRBD2. The trim removed 0 bases at V and 8 bases at J, leaving 11 bases unmatched. This CDR3 is 17 amino acids long. Germline CDR1 and CDR2: MGHRA and YSYEKL. CDR3 in DNA: TGCGCCAGCAGCCAAGATAGGGCGGGAGGGCCCGTTTATGAGCAGTTCTTC. It is translated as CASSQDRAGGPVYEQFF.

The genes are TRBV10-1 and TRBJ2-7; no reliable D call. Trimming pared 3 bases from V and 3 bases from J, leaving 9 bases between. CDR1 is WNHNN and CDR2 is SYGVQD in the germline V gene (reference sequence). The CDR3 runs to 13 residues. The CDR3, as DNA: TGCGCCAGCAGTGACGGTCCCAACTACGAGCAGTACGTC. Translating gives CASSDGPNYEQYV.

The gene calls are TRBV10-3 and TRBJ2-6, with TRBD1 matching over 7 bases. V lost 4 bases, J lost 0 bases, and 6 bases stayed unmatched. Germline loops: CDR1 ENHRY, CDR2 SYGVKD. The CDR3 totals 17 residues. The CDR3 spells CAISARQGTSGANVLTF. The CDR3 nucleotides read TGTGCCATCAGTGCTAGACAGGGTACCTCTGGGGCCAACGTCCTGACTTTC.

J is TRBJ1-2 and V is TRBV6-5, with 10 bases fitting TRBD1. Germline V gene sequence: CDR1 MNHEY, CDR2 SVGAGI. The V gene end was trimmed by 2 bases and the J gene end by 4 bases; junction bases not matched to a gene: 7. CDR3 length equals 16 residues. The CDR3 region has the DNA TGTGCCAGCAGTTACAGGACAGGGGGTAGGGGCTATGGCTACACCTTC. Translating gives CASSYRTGGRGYGYTF.

The chain uses TRBV7-2 and TRBJ2-3; 9 nucleotides match TRBD2. Germline CDR1 is SGHTA and CDR2 is FQGNSA. Unmatched junction bases numbered 16, after V lost 7 bases and J lost 2 bases. This CDR3 is built from 18 residues. CDR3: CASIRGGGLAGDTDTQYF. In nucleotides, the CDR3 is TGTGCCAGCATCCGCGGCGGGGGTTTAGCGGGAGACACAGATACGCAGTATTTT.

This clone was observed once. The chain uses TRBV13 and TRBJ1-1; D not certain. Germline assignment: CDR1 PRHDT and CDR2 FYEKMQ (reference sequence). The V and J ends lost 2 bases and 2 bases respectively, with 12 bases between them. The CDR3 loop spans 15 amino acids. The DNA of the CDR3 is TGTGCCAGCAGCTTATATGGCGGAAGAAACACTGAAGCTTTCTTT. It is translated as CASSLYGGRNTEAFF.

The chain recombines TRBV12-5 with TRBJ2-2; weak D call: TRBD2 (5 bases). With 5 bases removed from V and 3 bases from J, the gap between germline ends came to 13 bases. Looked up from germline, CDR1 is LGHNT and CDR2 is FRNRAP. CDR3 size: 15 residues. This chain's CDR3 is CASGPPPGDTGELFF. The CDR3, as DNA: TGTGCTAGTGGTCCCCCGCCCGGGGACACCGGGGAGCTGTTTTTT.

This rearrangement joins TRBV13 to TRBJ2-5, with 10 positions matching TRBD1. This CDR3 is built from 15 residues. V shed 4 bases and J 5 bases; nucleotides not matched to a gene: 7. Germline lookup yields CDR1 PRHDT and CDR2 FYEKMQ (reference sequence). The CDR3 here is CASSYRQGASETQYF. The CDR3 DNA follows: TGTGCCAGCAGCTACCGACAGGGGGCATCGGAGACCCAGTACTTC.

This rearrangement joins TRBV30 to TRBJ2-5, with D hard to call. V lost 2 bases and J lost 0, with 10 bases in between. This CDR3 contains 14 residues. Germline assignment: CDR1 GTSNPN and CDR2 SVGIG (reference sequence). The CDR3 coding sequence is TGTGCCTGGAGTCCCGAGTCAAACCAAGAGACCCAGTACTTC. Its translation is CAWSPESNQETQYF.

The V and J genes are TRBV5-4 and TRBJ2-3, with TRBD2 matching over 8 bases. This CDR3 contains 15 residues. With 0 bases clipped from V and 4 bases from J, the junction kept 4 bases outside the gene matches. Germline V CDR1 and CDR2: SGHNT, YYREEE (reference sequence). CDR3 coding DNA: TGTGCCAGCAGCTTGGTCCTGGGACTAGCAGATACGCAGTATTTT. Translating it yields CASSLVLGLADTQYF.

The chain is built from TRBV29-1 and TRBJ2-1; D not resolved. V shed 3 bases and J shed 1 base, with 7 bases lying between them. The CDR3 totals 13 residues. Germline V gene data show CDR1 as SQVTM and CDR2 as ANQGSEA. Written as DNA, the CDR3 is TGCAGCGTTGATCTGGAGTCCTACAATGAGCAGTTCTTC. As protein: CSVDLESYNEQFF.

The V and J genes are TRBV30 and TRBJ1-3; the D is unclear. The CDR3 has 15 amino acids. The germline CDR1 and CDR2 sequences are GTSNPN and SVGIG (reference sequence). The V gene lost 3 bases and the J gene lost 4 bases, with 16 bases spanning the gap. CDR3 nucleotides: TGTGCCTGGAGCCTGGGAGCCCACTCAGGAAACACCATATATTTT. Translation gives CAWSLGAHSGNTIYF.